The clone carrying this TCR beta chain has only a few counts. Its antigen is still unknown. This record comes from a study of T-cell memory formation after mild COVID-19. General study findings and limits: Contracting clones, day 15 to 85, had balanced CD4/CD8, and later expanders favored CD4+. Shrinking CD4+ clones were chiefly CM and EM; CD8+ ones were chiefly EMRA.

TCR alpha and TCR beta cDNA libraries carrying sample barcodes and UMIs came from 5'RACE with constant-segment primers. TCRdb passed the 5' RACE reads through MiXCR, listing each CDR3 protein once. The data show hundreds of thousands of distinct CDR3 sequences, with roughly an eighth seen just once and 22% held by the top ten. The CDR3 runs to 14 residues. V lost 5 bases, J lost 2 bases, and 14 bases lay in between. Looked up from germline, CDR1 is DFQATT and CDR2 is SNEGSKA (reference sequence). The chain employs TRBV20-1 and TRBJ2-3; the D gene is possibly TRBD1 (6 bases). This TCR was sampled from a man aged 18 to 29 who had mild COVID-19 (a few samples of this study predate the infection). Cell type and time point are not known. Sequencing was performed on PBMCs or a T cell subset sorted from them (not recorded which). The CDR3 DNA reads TGCAGTGCTGCCCGGGACACATACACAGATACGCAGTATTTT. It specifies CSAARDTYTDTQYF.